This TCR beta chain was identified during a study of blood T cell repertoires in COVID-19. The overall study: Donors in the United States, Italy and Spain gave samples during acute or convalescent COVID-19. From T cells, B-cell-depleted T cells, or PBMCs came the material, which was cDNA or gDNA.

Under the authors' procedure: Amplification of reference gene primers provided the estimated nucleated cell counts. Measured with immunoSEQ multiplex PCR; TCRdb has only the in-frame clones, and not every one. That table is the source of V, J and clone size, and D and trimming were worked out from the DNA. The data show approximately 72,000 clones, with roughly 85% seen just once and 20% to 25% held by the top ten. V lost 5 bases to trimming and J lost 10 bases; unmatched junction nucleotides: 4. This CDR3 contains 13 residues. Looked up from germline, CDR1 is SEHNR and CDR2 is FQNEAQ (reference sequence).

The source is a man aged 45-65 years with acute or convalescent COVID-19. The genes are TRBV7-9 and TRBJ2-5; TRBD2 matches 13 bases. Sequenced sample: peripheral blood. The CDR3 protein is CASSLGTSGVQYF. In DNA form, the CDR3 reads TGTGCCAGCAGCCTGGGGACTAGCGGGGTCCAGTACTTC.